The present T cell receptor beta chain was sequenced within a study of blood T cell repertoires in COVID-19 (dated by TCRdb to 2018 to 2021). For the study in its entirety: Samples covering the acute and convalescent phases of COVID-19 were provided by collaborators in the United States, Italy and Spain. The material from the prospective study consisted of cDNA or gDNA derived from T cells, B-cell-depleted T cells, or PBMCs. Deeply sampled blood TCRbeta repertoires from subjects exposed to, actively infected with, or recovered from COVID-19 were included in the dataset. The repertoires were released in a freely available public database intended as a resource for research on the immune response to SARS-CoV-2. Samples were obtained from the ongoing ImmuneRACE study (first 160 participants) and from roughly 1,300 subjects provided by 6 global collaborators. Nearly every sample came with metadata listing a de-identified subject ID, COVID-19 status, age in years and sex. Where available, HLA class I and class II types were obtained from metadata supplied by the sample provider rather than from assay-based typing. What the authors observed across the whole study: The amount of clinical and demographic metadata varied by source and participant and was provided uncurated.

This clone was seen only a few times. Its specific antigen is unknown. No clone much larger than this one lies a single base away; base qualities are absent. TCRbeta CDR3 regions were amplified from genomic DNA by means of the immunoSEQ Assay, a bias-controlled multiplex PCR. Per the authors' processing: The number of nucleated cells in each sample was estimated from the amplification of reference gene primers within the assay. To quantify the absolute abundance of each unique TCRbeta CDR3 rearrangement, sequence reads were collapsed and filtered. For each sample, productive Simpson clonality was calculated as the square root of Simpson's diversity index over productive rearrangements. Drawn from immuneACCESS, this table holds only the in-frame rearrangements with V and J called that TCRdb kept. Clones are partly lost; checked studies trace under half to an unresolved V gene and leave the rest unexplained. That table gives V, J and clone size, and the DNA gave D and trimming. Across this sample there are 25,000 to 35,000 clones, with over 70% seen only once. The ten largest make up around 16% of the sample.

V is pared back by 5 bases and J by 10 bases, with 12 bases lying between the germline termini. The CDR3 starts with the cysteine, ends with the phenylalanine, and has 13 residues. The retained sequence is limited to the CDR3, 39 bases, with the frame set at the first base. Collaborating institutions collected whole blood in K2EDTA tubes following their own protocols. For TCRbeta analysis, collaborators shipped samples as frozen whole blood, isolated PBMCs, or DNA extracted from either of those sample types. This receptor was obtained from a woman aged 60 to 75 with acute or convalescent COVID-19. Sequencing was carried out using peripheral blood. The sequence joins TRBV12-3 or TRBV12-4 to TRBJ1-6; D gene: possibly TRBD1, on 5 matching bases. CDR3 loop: CASSITGISPLHF. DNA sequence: TGTGCCAGCAGTATCACAGGAATATCACCCCTCCACTTT.